A single sample is the source of the 13 T cell receptor beta chains below, sequenced in a study of response to subunit inactivated influenza vaccine. TCRdb re-derived calls from the RT-PCR reads in MiXCR, one entry per CDR3 protein. The sample carries some 160,000 distinct CDR3 sequences, roughly 10% recorded once. This material consisted of non-naive T cells sorted from PBMCs, taken about 40 days after vaccination. These receptors came from a man aged 50-59 years who received an inactivated influenza vaccine.

J is TRBJ2-7 and V is TRBV4-3; D not resolved. Trimming stripped 0 bases from V and 4 bases from J, with 7 bases between. The CDR3 covers 13 residues. Germline assignment: CDR1 LGHNA and CDR2 YSLEER. CDR3 sequence: CASSQDIRYEQYF. In DNA, the CDR3 is TGCGCCAGCAGCCAAGATATCCGGTACGAGCAGTACTTC.

V is TRBV5-7 and J is TRBJ1-1; D not resolved. TRBV5-7 is sorted into the ORF group, with uncertain function. Trimming removed 4 bases at V and 2 bases at J, with 12 bases between. The CDR3 is 14 amino acids. The DNA for the CDR3 is TGTGCCAGCAGCCATATCACAGTTAACACTGAAGCTTTCTTT. Translated, it gives CASSHITVNTEAFF.

V usage is TRBV4-2 and J usage is TRBJ2-5; no clear D gene. CDR3 length: 14 amino acids. Per the germline V gene, CDR1 is LGHNA and CDR2 is YNFKEQ. V was clipped by 4 bases and J by 1 base, with 10 bases between them. CDR3 DNA sequence: TGTGCCAGCAGCCCTGGGCTGCTCCAAGAGACCCAGTACTTC. Its translation is CASSPGLLQETQYF.

This clonotype was recorded a few times. This chain joins TRBV9 and TRBJ2-7, with D possibly matching TRBD2 (6 bases). V dropped 3 bases and J dropped 2 bases, with 12 bases sitting between them. There are 14 residues in the CDR3. Germline V gene data show CDR1 as SGDLS and CDR2 as YYNGEE. CDR3 residues: CASSAGVVPYEQYF. The CDR3 DNA reads as TGTGCCAGCAGCGCGGGAGTGGTCCCCTACGAGCAGTACTTC.

The chain employs TRBV5-5 and TRBJ2-3, with 10 bases fitting TRBD2. Germline CDR1 reads SGHKS; CDR2 reads YYEKEE (reference sequence). V trimming: 2 bases; J trimming: 5 bases; junction bases outside the gene matches: 8. The CDR3 contains 16 residues. For the CDR3, the DNA is TGTGCCAGCAGCTTACTGAGCGGGGGGGCGGTAGATACGCAGTATTTT. Its protein product is CASSLLSGGAVDTQYF.

This chain connects TRBV28 to TRBJ2-7; TRBD2 agrees at 8 bases. Germline CDR1 MDHEN, CDR2 SYDVKM. This CDR3 is built from 17 residues. V was clipped by 1 base and J by 3 bases; unmatched bases: 11. This CDR3 reads CASSLLYEREGHYEQYF. CDR3 sequence (DNA): TGTGCCAGCAGTTTATTGTACGAACGGGAGGGCCACTACGAGCAGTACTTC.

This clonotype was observed a few times. This sequence joins TRBV6-1 and TRBJ2-7, with TRBD2 matching 7 bases. The CDR3 sequence is 14 residues long. Looked up from germline, CDR1 is MNHNS and CDR2 is SASEGT. Trimming cost V 4 bases and J 2 bases; bases outside gene matches: 5. CDR3 protein: CASSGGTTPYEQYF. As DNA, the CDR3 is TGTGCCAGCAGTGGGGGGACTACACCCTACGAGCAGTACTTC.

This clonotype was detected ten times or more. The chain carries TRBV29-1 and TRBJ2-5; the D call may be TRBD1 or TRBD2 (6 bases each). The germline V gene encodes CDR1 SQVTM and CDR2 ANQGSEA. V was trimmed by 6 bases and J by 7 bases, leaving 18 bases between them. This CDR3 is 13 amino acids long. The CDR3 DNA reads TGCAGCGTGCGGACAGCAACCGGGGGGACCCAGTACTTC. It is translated as CSVRTATGGTQYF.

This clonotype occurred a few times. The chain employs TRBV24-1 and TRBJ1-1, with a weak D call TRBD1 (5 bases). This CDR3 comprises 13 residues. Deletions cut 5 bases from V and 8 bases from J, with 14 bases between. Germline-derived CDR1 and CDR2 are KGHDR and SFDVKD. CDR3 DNA: TGTGCCACCAGTGGGTACGGGGGAAGAGAAGCTTTCTTT. Its protein is CATSGYGGREAFF.

The chain carries TRBV24-1 and TRBJ2-5; weak D call: TRBD2 (7 bases). Trimming took off 5 bases at V and 4 bases at J, with 13 bases between the two ends. Germline CDR1 and CDR2: KGHDR and SFDVKD. This CDR3 is 14 amino acids long. For the CDR3, the DNA is TGTGCCACCAGTGGAGTGGGGGGGGCAGAGACCCAGTACTTC. It translates to CATSGVGGAETQYF.

This clonotype was seen only a few times. This chain connects TRBV7-9 to TRBJ1-2; 11 bases match TRBD1. Unmatched junction bases numbered 4, after V lost 6 bases and J lost 4 bases. Per germline, CDR1 SEHNR and CDR2 FQNEAQ (reference sequence). This CDR3 comprises 14 residues. The DNA of the CDR3 is TGTGCCAGCAGACCGGACAGGGGGCCCTATGGCTACACCTTC. Encoded protein: CASRPDRGPYGYTF.

This chain uses TRBV3-1 with TRBJ2-7; 11 bases match TRBD1. Germline assignment: CDR1 LGHDT and CDR2 YNNKEL (reference sequence). The CDR3 is made up of 14 amino acids. V shed 2 bases and J 7 bases; nucleotides not matched to a gene: 4. CDR3 DNA sequence: TGTGCCAGCAGCCAACGAGGGACAGGGGGAGAGCAGTACTTC. Translated: CASSQRGTGGEQYF.

The V gene is TRBV5-1, the J gene TRBJ2-5; 8 bases are shared with TRBD1. V was pared by 4 bases and J by 3 bases, with 5 bases of the junction left unmatched. The germline gives CDR1 SGHRS, CDR2 YFSETQ. The CDR3 runs to 14 residues. This CDR3 is CASSTGQGKETQYF. The CDR3 nucleotides are TGCGCCAGCAGCACTGGACAGGGAAAAGAGACCCAGTACTTC.